The 3 T cell receptor beta chains reported below all come from one sample, sequenced in a study of blood T cell repertoires in COVID-19. Some clones are missing from TCRdb's copy, which holds only in-frame ones; the method was immunoSEQ multiplex PCR. The profile covers some 120,000 clones, with more than 70% appearing a single time and over 1.5% taken by the ten largest. Sequencing was performed on peripheral blood. These receptors all stem from a human donor in a cohort sampled during active COVID-19.

This chain uses TRBV3-1 (or the pseudogene TRBV3-2) with TRBJ2-2; D unresolved. The V and J ends lost 3 bases and 0 bases respectively, with 8 bases between them. The germline V gene encodes CDR1 LGHDT and CDR2 YNNKEL (reference sequence). The CDR3 covers 15 residues. The CDR3 reads CASSQRYSNTGELFF. In nucleotides, the CDR3 is TGTGCCAGCAGCCAGCGTTATTCGAACACCGGGGAGCTGTTTTTT.

The chain is built from TRBV7-9 and TRBJ2-5, with D perhaps matching TRBD2 (6 bases). V dropped 2 bases and J dropped 5 bases, with 21 bases sitting between them. The CDR3 contains 17 residues. Germline V CDR1 and CDR2: SEHNR, FQNEAQ (reference sequence). In DNA form, the CDR3 reads TGTGCCAGCAGCTTACCGCTCTACGGGAGAGGCCAGGAGACCCAGTACTTC. It specifies CASSLPLYGRGQETQYF.

This clone was detected only once. This chain uses TRBV6-5 with TRBJ2-4; D is possibly TRBD2 (6 bases). The CDR3 consists of 13 residues. Trimming took 6 bases from V and 5 from J, leaving 11 bases between them. The germline gives CDR1 MNHEY, CDR2 SVGAGI. As DNA, the CDR3 is TGTGCCAGCAGGGCCGGGAGACAAAACATTCAGTACTTC. Its translation: CASRAGRQNIQYF.